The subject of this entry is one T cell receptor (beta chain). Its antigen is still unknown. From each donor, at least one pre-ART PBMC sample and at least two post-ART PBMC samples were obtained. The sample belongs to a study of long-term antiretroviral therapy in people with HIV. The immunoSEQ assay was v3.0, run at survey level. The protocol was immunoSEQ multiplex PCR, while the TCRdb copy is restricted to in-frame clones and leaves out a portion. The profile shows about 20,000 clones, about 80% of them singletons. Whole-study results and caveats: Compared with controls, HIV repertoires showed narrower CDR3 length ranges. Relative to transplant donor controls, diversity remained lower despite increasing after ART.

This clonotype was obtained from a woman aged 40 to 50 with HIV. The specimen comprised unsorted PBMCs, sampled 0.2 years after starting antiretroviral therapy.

CDR3 coding DNA: TGTGCCTCACGCTATTTGGGGCGCGAGGATGGCTACACCTTC. Translated, it gives CASRYLGREDGYTF. The V gene is TRBV5-6, the J gene TRBJ1-2, with a possible D match to TRBD1 (5 bases). The germline gives CDR1 SGHDT, CDR2 YYEEEE. The CDR3 totals 14 residues. Trimming removed 10 bases from V and 6 bases from J, with 22 bases in between. The variable domain in full, completed from reference TRBV5-6 and TRBJ1-2, reads DAGVTQSPTHLIKTRGQQVTLRCSPKSGHDTVSWYQQALGQGPQFIFQYYEEEERQRGNFPDRFSGHQFPNYSSELNVNALLLGDSALYLCASRYLGREDGYTFGSGTRLTVV.